This T cell receptor (beta chain) was recovered during a study of T cells in Graves' hyperthyroidism and ophthalmopathy. RNA transcripts served as the template for amplifying TCR beta CDR3 regions. Initially, a first-round RT-PCR of the TCR CDR3 employed the HTBI primer set. TCRdb re-called the multiplex PCR reads with MiXCR, one entry per CDR3 protein. In the table there are around 370,000 distinct CDR3 sequences, approximately 18% of which are singletons. A few counts support this clonotype. Trimming took 0 bases from V and 4 from J, leaving 11 bases between them. CDR1 is SGHDT, CDR2 YYEEEE, per germline. The CDR3 is made up of 15 amino acids.

The sequence derives from a man between 18 and 29 years old with Graves' ophthalmopathy. The sample consisted of blood. This chain connects TRBV5-6 to TRBJ1-3, with unresolved D. CDR3 DNA sequence: TGTGCCAGCAGCTTGGCACGGGTGGAAGGAAACACCATATATTTT. Translating it yields CASSLARVEGNTIYF.